The clone carrying this TCR beta chain was seen more than once but under ten times. The data belong to a study of read filtering for tumor transcriptome and immune sequencing. Trimming took 5 bases from V and 7 from J, leaving 11 bases between them. The CDR3 loop spans 12 amino acids. Germline CDR1 LNHDA, CDR2 SQIVND (reference sequence). From roughly 390 ng of RNA, a library with molecular barcoded alpha/delta and beta/gamma adaptors was made. TCRdb independently ran MiXCR on the reads; one entry per CDR3 protein. The sample shows over 55,000 distinct CDR3 sequences, approximately 14% of them seen only once.

The sample taken for sequencing was a population of CD138-negative cells sorted from bone marrow. J is TRBJ1-1 and V is TRBV19; a possible D gene is TRBD1 (5 bases). The TCR was taken from a donor aged 40 or older with multiple myeloma. The CDR3 DNA reads as TGTGCCAGTAGTTCTCGACAGTATGAAGCTTTCTTT. It is translated as CASSSRQYEAFF.